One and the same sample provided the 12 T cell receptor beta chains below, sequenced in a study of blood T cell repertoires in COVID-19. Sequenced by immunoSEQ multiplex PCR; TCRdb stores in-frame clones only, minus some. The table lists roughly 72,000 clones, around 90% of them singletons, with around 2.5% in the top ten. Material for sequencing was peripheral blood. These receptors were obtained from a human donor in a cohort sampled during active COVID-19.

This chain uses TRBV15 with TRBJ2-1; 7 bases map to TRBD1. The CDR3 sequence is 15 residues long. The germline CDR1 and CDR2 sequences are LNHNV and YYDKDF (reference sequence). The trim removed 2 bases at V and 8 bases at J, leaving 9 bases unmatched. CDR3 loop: CATSRPQGRRYEQFF. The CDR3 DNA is TGTGCCACCAGCAGACCACAGGGGCGCAGGTATGAGCAGTTCTTC.

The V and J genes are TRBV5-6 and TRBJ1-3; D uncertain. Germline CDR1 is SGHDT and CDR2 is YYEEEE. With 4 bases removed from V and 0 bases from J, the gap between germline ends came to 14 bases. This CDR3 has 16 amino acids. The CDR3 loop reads CASSVAGILSGNTIYF. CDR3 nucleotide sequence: TGTGCCAGCAGCGTCGCGGGGATTCTCTCTGGAAACACCATATATTTT.

The CDR3 DNA reads TGTGCCAGCAGTACTACCGGGACTAGCGGGGGTTGGCAGTACTTC. This codes for CASSTTGTSGGWQYF. The V gene is TRBV6-5, the J gene TRBJ2-7; 14 bases match TRBD2. With 5 bases clipped from V and 9 bases from J, the junction kept 9 bases outside the gene matches. CDR1 and CDR2 from the germline V gene are MNHEY and SVGAGI. The CDR3 totals 15 residues.

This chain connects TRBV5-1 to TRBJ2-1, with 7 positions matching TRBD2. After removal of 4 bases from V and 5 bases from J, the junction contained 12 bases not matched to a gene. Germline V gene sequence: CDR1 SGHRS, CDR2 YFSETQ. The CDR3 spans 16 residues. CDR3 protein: CASSLVGGGPHNEQFF. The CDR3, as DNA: TGCGCCAGCAGCCTGGTTGGGGGAGGGCCCCACAATGAGCAGTTCTTC.

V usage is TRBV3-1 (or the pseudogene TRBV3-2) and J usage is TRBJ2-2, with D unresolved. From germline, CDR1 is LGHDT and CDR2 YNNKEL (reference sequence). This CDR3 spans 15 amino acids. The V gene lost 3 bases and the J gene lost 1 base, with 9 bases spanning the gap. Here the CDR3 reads CASSHTWQNTGELFF. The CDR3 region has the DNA TGTGCCAGCAGCCATACGTGGCAGAACACCGGGGAGCTGTTTTTT.

The CDR3 coding sequence is TGTGCCAGCAGCTTAAGCGGACAGGGGGCCGGAAACACCATATATTTT. Translation: CASSLSGQGAGNTIYF. V gene TRBV7-2 combines with J gene TRBJ1-3; 11 positions agree with TRBD1. CDR1 and CDR2 (germline): SGHTA, FQGNSA. V lost 2 bases, J lost 4 bases, and 4 bases stayed unmatched. The CDR3 consists of 16 residues. The entire variable domain, with the rest obtained from reference TRBV7-2 and TRBJ1-3, is as follows: GAGVSQSPSNKVTEKGKDVELRCDPISGHTALYWYRQSLGQGLEFLIYFQGNSAPDKSGLPSDRFSAERTGGSVSTLTIQRTQQEDSAVYLCASSLSGQGAGNTIYFGEGSWLTVV.

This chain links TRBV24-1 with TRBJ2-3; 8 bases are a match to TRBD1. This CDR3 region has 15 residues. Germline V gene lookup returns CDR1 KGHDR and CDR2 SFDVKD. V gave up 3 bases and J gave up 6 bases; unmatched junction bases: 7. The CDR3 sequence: CATSDATGVTDTQYF. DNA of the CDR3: TGTGCCACCAGTGATGCGACAGGGGTTACGGATACGCAGTATTTT.

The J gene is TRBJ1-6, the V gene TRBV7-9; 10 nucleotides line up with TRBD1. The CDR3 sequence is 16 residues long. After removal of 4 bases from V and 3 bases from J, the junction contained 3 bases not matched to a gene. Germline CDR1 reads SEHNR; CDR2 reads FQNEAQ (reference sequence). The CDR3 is CASSSGQGFYNSPLHF. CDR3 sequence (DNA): TGTGCCAGCAGCTCGGGACAGGGGTTCTATAATTCACCCCTCCACTTT.

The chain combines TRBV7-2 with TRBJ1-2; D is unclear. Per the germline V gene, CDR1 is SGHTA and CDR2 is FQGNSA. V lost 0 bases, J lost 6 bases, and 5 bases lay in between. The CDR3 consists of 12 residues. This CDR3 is CASSLAPDGYTF. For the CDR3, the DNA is TGTGCCAGCAGCTTAGCCCCGGATGGCTACACCTTC.

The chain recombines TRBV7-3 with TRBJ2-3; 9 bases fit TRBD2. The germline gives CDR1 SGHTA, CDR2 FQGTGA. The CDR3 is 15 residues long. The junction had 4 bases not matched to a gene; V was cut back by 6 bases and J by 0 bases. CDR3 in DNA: TGTGCCAGCAGTAGAGCGGGGGGAAGCACAGATACGCAGTATTTT. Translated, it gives CASSRAGGSTDTQYF. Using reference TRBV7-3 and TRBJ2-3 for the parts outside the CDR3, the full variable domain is GAGVSQTPSNKVTEKGKYVELRCDPISGHTALYWYRQSLGQGPEFLIYFQGTGAADDSGLPNDRFFAVRPEGSVSTLKIQRTERGDSAVYLCASSRAGGSTDTQYFGPGTRLTVL.

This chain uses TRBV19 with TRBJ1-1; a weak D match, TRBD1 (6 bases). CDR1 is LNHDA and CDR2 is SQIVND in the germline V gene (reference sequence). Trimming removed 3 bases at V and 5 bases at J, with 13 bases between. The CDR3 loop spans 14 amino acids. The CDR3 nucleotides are TGTGCCAGTAGTATTCTACAGGGTGGGACTGAAGCTTTCTTT. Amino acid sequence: CASSILQGGTEAFF.

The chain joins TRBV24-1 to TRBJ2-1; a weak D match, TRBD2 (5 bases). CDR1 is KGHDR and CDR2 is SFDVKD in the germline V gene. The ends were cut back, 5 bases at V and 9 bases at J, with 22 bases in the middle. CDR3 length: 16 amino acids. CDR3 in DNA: TGTGCCACCAGTGTTATCGGGGAAGTTGGTTTCAGTGAGCAGTTCTTC. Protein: CATSVIGEVGFSEQFF.